This T cell receptor beta chain is drawn from a study of blood T cell repertoires in COVID-19. Study-level information: COVID-19 samples from acute and convalescent phases originated in the United States, Italy and Spain. T cells, B-cell-depleted T cells, or PBMCs supplied cDNA or gDNA.

Living in roughly 23 US areas, the participants were between roughly 18 and 90 years of age. Categorization into cohorts depended on clinical history that participants reported. Using immunoSEQ multiplex PCR, the repertoire was profiled, and TCRdb retains in-frame clones only, with some absent. This table holds fewer than 400,000 clones, approximately 90% found once. The clonotype was recovered from a young woman who had been exposed to COVID-19. Specimen: PBMCs or T cells enriched from blood (not recorded which).

CDR3 bases: TGTGCCAGCTCACCACTTCTAGCGGGGGGTCCCTACAATGAGCAGTTCTTC. Protein sequence: CASSPLLAGGPYNEQFF. This sequence joins TRBV18 and TRBJ2-1; 11 nucleotides match TRBD2. The CDR3 runs to 17 residues. V shed 1 base, J shed 2 bases, and the junction held 4 bases outside the gene matches. Looked up from germline, CDR1 is KGHSH and CDR2 is LQKENI.